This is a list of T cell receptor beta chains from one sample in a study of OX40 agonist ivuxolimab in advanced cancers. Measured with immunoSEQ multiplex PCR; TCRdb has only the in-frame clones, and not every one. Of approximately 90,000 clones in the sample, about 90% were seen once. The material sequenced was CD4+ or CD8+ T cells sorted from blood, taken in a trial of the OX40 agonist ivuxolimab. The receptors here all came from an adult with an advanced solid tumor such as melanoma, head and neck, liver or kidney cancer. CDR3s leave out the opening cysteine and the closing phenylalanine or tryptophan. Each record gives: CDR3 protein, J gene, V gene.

cdr3_aa: ASSSNLDVNTEAF
j_call: TRBJ1-1
v_call: TRBV14

cdr3_aa: ASSEDSRAYNEQF
j_call: TRBJ2-1
v_call: TRBV2

cdr3_aa: ASSAPGGFRTDTQY
j_call: TRBJ2-3
v_call: TRBV6-6

cdr3_aa: ASRMDREIRTEAF
j_call: TRBJ1-1
v_call: TRBV5-1

cdr3_aa: AISRTEYQETQY
j_call: TRBJ2-5
v_call: TRBV10-3

cdr3_aa: ASRLSGTYEQY
j_call: TRBJ2-7
v_call: TRBV28

cdr3_aa: ACSRGPSPQH
j_call: TRBJ1-5
v_call: TRBV6-1

cdr3_aa: ASSDYKSGRGIHSPLH
j_call: TRBJ1-6
v_call: TRBV4-3

cdr3_aa: ASNRGENTIY
j_call: TRBJ1-3
v_call: TRBV28

cdr3_aa: ASIPGTGSYEQY
j_call: TRBJ2-7
v_call: TRBV2

cdr3_aa: AWSAQRPGDYGYT
j_call: TRBJ1-2
v_call: TRBV30

cdr3_aa: ASSVATGANYGYT
j_call: TRBJ1-2
v_call: TRBV9

cdr3_aa: ASSLPGQQY
j_call: TRBJ2-7
v_call: TRBV11-2

cdr3_aa: ASSGGGQQAF
j_call: TRBJ1-1
v_call: TRBV11-2

cdr3_aa: ASSLGQLQETQY
j_call: TRBJ2-5
v_call: TRBV5-1

cdr3_aa: ASSLDWGLYGYT
j_call: TRBJ1-2
v_call: TRBV7-9

cdr3_aa: ASSFGGRGGLNTQY
j_call: TRBJ2-3
v_call: TRBV11-2

cdr3_aa: AWSLTSYEQY
j_call: TRBJ2-7
v_call: TRBV30

cdr3_aa: ASSVGQITYNEQF
j_call: TRBJ2-1
v_call: TRBV9

cdr3_aa: ASRGLQETQY
j_call: TRBJ2-5
v_call: TRBV10-2

cdr3_aa: ASSASGTAYEQY
j_call: TRBJ2-7
v_call: TRBV5-1

cdr3_aa: ASSLRGRVPDTQY
j_call: TRBJ2-3
v_call: TRBV7-2

cdr3_aa: ASSSLGPGETQY
j_call: TRBJ2-5
v_call: TRBV7-2

cdr3_aa: ASIGHSSTGELF
j_call: TRBJ2-2
v_call: TRBV28

cdr3_aa: ASSLRVEQF
j_call: TRBJ2-1
v_call: TRBV7-2

cdr3_aa: ASSDPVSKETQY
j_call: TRBJ2-5
v_call: TRBV2

cdr3_aa: ASSLRGDYGYT
j_call: TRBJ1-2
v_call: TRBV28

cdr3_aa: ASSLVEAEQY
j_call: TRBJ2-7
v_call: TRBV7-2

cdr3_aa: ASSQYLGRDTEAF
j_call: TRBJ1-1
v_call: TRBV23-1

cdr3_aa: SVGGHLPNQPQH
j_call: TRBJ1-5
v_call: TRBV29-1

cdr3_aa: ASSSSGLNTGELF
j_call: TRBJ2-2
v_call: TRBV7-9